This record concerns one TCR beta chain sequence. The entry originates in a study of shared clonotypes between healthy human individuals. Sequenced by immunoSEQ multiplex PCR; TCRdb stores in-frame clones only, minus some. This table holds about 2.4 million clones, around 90% found once. The sequenced sample was naive CD4+ T cells sorted from blood. Specified subset: CD45RA+ positively selected. The origin of this receptor is a man younger than 35 in good health.

CDR3 in amino acids: CASRKTENTEAFF. CDR3 nucleotide sequence: TGTGCCAGCAGAAAGACGGAGAACACTGAAGCTTTCTTT. This chain connects TRBV28 to TRBJ1-1; D remains ambiguous. Trimming pared 6 bases from V and 1 base from J, leaving 9 bases between. CDR1 and CDR2 from the germline V gene are MDHEN and SYDVKM. The CDR3 sequence is 13 residues long. Supplemented by reference TRBV28 and TRBJ1-1, the full variable domain reads DVKVTQSSRYLVKRTGEKVFLECVQDMDHENMFWYRQDPGLGLRLIYFSYDVKMKEKGDIPEGYSVSREKKERFSLILESASTNQTSMYLCASRKTENTEAFFGQGTRLTVV.